The rows below give T cell receptor beta chains drawn from one sample of a study of blood T cell repertoires in COVID-19. Assay used: immunoSEQ multiplex PCR; TCRdb lists only in-frame clones, some missing. The sample has about 360,000 clones, around 84% seen once; the top ten hold approximately 2.9%. Sample: peripheral blood. These receptors were taken from a human donor in a cohort sampled during active COVID-19. The CDR3 runs from the conserved cysteine through the conserved F or W. Fields, in order: V gene, clone size, D gene, J gene, CDR3 DNA, CDR3 protein. The D gene is left open where the match is weak. Expanded clones are given a class, and other clones once, few, many or no size at all.

v_call: TRBV5-4; clone_size: once; d_call: .; j_call: TRBJ2-1; cdr3_nt: TGTGCCAGCAGCTTGGAGAGCTCCTACAATGAGCAGTTCTTC; cdr3_aa: CASSLESSYNEQFF
v_call: TRBV11-2; clone_size: .; d_call: TRBD2; j_call: TRBJ2-1; cdr3_nt: TGTGCCAGCAGCTTTGGGACTAGCTTTTTTGCCCACAATGAGCAGTTCTTC; cdr3_aa: CASSFGTSFFAHNEQFF
v_call: TRBV6-6; clone_size: .; d_call: TRBD1; j_call: TRBJ2-5; cdr3_nt: TGTGCCAGCAGTTACTCGGGACAGGGGATGGAGACCCAGTACTTC; cdr3_aa: CASSYSGQGMETQYF
v_call: TRBV30; clone_size: .; d_call: .; j_call: TRBJ1-2; cdr3_nt: TGTGCCTGGAGCCGCTACAGGTTTGACTATGGCTACACCTTC; cdr3_aa: CAWSRYRFDYGYTF
v_call: TRBV7-3; clone_size: .; d_call: .; j_call: TRBJ2-2; cdr3_nt: TGTGCCAGCAGCCCCACAGCACCGAACACCGGGGAGCTGTTTTTT; cdr3_aa: CASSPTAPNTGELFF
v_call: TRBV5-1; clone_size: .; d_call: .; j_call: TRBJ2-2; cdr3_nt: TGCGCCAGCAGCTTGGCCCGTACTGCGAACACCGGGGAGCTGTTTTTT; cdr3_aa: CASSLARTANTGELFF
v_call: TRBV30; clone_size: .; d_call: TRBD1; j_call: TRBJ1-2; cdr3_nt: TGTGCCTGGAGTCGGGACAGGGGTAACTATGGCTACACCTTC; cdr3_aa: CAWSRDRGNYGYTF
v_call: TRBV10-2; clone_size: .; d_call: .; j_call: TRBJ1-5; cdr3_nt: TGCGCCAGCAGTGAGTCAGGGGGGGATCAGCCCCAGCATTTT; cdr3_aa: CASSESGGDQPQHF
v_call: TRBV28; clone_size: .; d_call: TRBD1; j_call: TRBJ2-5; cdr3_nt: TGTGCCAGCAGCCGGGACAGGGCTCTGAAGACCCAGTACTTC; cdr3_aa: CASSRDRALKTQYF
v_call: TRBV10-3; clone_size: once; d_call: TRBD2; j_call: TRBJ2-5; cdr3_nt: TGTGCCATCAGTTCAGGACTAGCTCAAGAGACCCAGTACTTC; cdr3_aa: CAISSGLAQETQYF
v_call: TRBV5-5; clone_size: .; d_call: TRBD1; j_call: TRBJ1-6; cdr3_nt: TGTGCCAGCAGCCGGACGGGACAGATGAATAATTCACCCCTCCACTTT; cdr3_aa: CASSRTGQMNNSPLHF
v_call: TRBV19; clone_size: .; d_call: TRBD1; j_call: TRBJ1-2; cdr3_nt: TGTGCCAGTAGTTATGACAGGGAAGGGAGCAACTATGGCTACACCTTC; cdr3_aa: CASSYDREGSNYGYTF
v_call: TRBV30; clone_size: once; d_call: .; j_call: TRBJ2-3; cdr3_nt: TGTGCCTGGAGGGCTAAGGGGATATCGACAGATACGCAGTATTTT; cdr3_aa: CAWRAKGISTDTQYF
v_call: TRBV2; clone_size: .; d_call: TRBD2; j_call: TRBJ2-1; cdr3_nt: TGTGCCAGCAGTGAAACCGTCCAGCGGGAGGGATACAATGAGCAGTTCTTC; cdr3_aa: CASSETVQREGYNEQFF
v_call: TRBV28; clone_size: .; d_call: .; j_call: TRBJ1-1; cdr3_nt: TGTGCCAGCAGTTTAGCGACGCGGGGAAACACTGAAGCTTTCTTT; cdr3_aa: CASSLATRGNTEAFF
v_call: TRBV11-1; clone_size: .; d_call: .; j_call: TRBJ1-6; cdr3_nt: TGTGCCAGCAGCCCGGGACTGAATAATTCACCCCTCCACTTT; cdr3_aa: CASSPGLNNSPLHF
v_call: TRBV6-6; clone_size: .; d_call: .; j_call: TRBJ2-2; cdr3_nt: TGTGCCAGCAGTTACTCTCCCTCGAACACCGGGGAGCTGTTTTTT; cdr3_aa: CASSYSPSNTGELFF
v_call: TRBV30; clone_size: .; d_call: TRBD2; j_call: TRBJ2-3; cdr3_nt: TGTGCCTGGAGTGTAAGAATCCGGGGGGGGGATACGCAGTATTTT; cdr3_aa: CAWSVRIRGGDTQYF
v_call: TRBV12-3/TRBV12-4; clone_size: .; d_call: .; j_call: TRBJ2-1; cdr3_nt: TGTGCCAGCAGTTCGCTAAATGAGCAGTTCTTC; cdr3_aa: CASSSLNEQFF
v_call: TRBV2; clone_size: .; d_call: .; j_call: TRBJ1-2; cdr3_nt: TGTGCCAGCAGCCAACAGGAAAACTATGGCTACACCTTC; cdr3_aa: CASSQQENYGYTF
v_call: TRBV3-1/TRBV3-2; clone_size: .; d_call: .; j_call: TRBJ2-5; cdr3_nt: TGTGCCAGCAGCCAAGGGCTAGCAGCTGGGGAGACCCAGTACTTC; cdr3_aa: CASSQGLAAGETQYF
v_call: TRBV5-1; clone_size: .; d_call: .; j_call: TRBJ1-3; cdr3_nt: TGCGCCAGCAGCTTGGCCGGGGGGCTCCCCTCTGGAAACACCATATATTTT; cdr3_aa: CASSLAGGLPSGNTIYF
v_call: TRBV19; clone_size: .; d_call: .; j_call: TRBJ1-1; cdr3_nt: TGTGCCAGTAGTATGGGCAGAAACACTGAAGCTTTCTTT; cdr3_aa: CASSMGRNTEAFF
v_call: TRBV6-6; clone_size: .; d_call: TRBD1; j_call: TRBJ2-3; cdr3_nt: TGTGCCACCAGCGCAGGGGGCGCTGGGACCCTTTTAGCTCCTCTCACAGATACGCAGTATTTT; cdr3_aa: CATSAGGAGTLLAPLTDTQYF
v_call: TRBV5-1; clone_size: .; d_call: .; j_call: TRBJ1-1; cdr3_nt: TGCGCCAGCAGCTTGGCTTCGAGGGGAGGCACTGAAGCTTTCTTT; cdr3_aa: CASSLASRGGTEAFF
v_call: TRBV4-1; clone_size: .; d_call: .; j_call: TRBJ2-7; cdr3_nt: TGCGCCAGCAGCCAAGATCCCACGAGGACCTACGAGCAGTACTTC; cdr3_aa: CASSQDPTRTYEQYF
v_call: TRBV28; clone_size: .; d_call: .; j_call: TRBJ2-7; cdr3_nt: TGTGCCAGCAGCGTGGGGGGAGGCTACGAGCAGTACTTC; cdr3_aa: CASSVGGGYEQYF
v_call: TRBV4-1; clone_size: many; d_call: TRBD1; j_call: TRBJ1-2; cdr3_nt: TGCGCCAGCAGCCAACTACCGGGACAGGGGTACTATGGCTACACCTTC; cdr3_aa: CASSQLPGQGYYGYTF
v_call: TRBV11-2; clone_size: many; d_call: TRBD2; j_call: TRBJ2-3; cdr3_nt: TGTGCCAGCAGCCGGTCTAGCGGGAGTACAGATACGCAGTATTTT; cdr3_aa: CASSRSSGSTDTQYF
v_call: TRBV6-5; clone_size: few; d_call: TRBD1; j_call: TRBJ1-1; cdr3_nt: TGTGCCAGCACCAGCGGACAGGGAGCCGACACTGAAGCTTTCTTT; cdr3_aa: CASTSGQGADTEAFF
v_call: TRBV4-2; clone_size: .; d_call: .; j_call: TRBJ2-7; cdr3_nt: TGTGCCAGCAGCCAAGTGGGCCGCGACTACGAGCAGTACTTC; cdr3_aa: CASSQVGRDYEQYF
v_call: TRBV7-3; clone_size: .; d_call: .; j_call: TRBJ1-3; cdr3_nt: TGTGCCAGCAGCCTGGGCCCTGGGCACTCTGGAAACACCATATATTTT; cdr3_aa: CASSLGPGHSGNTIYF
v_call: TRBV4-1; clone_size: .; d_call: TRBD1; j_call: TRBJ2-7; cdr3_nt: TGCGCCAGCAGCCAAAGGGATAGACAGGGTCTCCACGAGCAGTACTTC; cdr3_aa: CASSQRDRQGLHEQYF
v_call: TRBV11-2; clone_size: .; d_call: .; j_call: TRBJ2-6; cdr3_nt: TGTGCCAGCAGCTTAACAGGCACCGGGGCCAACGTCCTGACTTTC; cdr3_aa: CASSLTGTGANVLTF
v_call: TRBV3-1/TRBV3-2; clone_size: once; d_call: TRBD1; j_call: TRBJ1-2; cdr3_nt: TGTGCCAGCAGCTTACTATCCGGACAGGGGGCTCCTGGCTACACCTTC; cdr3_aa: CASSLLSGQGAPGYTF
v_call: TRBV13; clone_size: few; d_call: .; j_call: TRBJ1-1; cdr3_nt: TGTGCCAGCAGCTTATCTGGGCCGAACACTGAAGCTTTCTTT; cdr3_aa: CASSLSGPNTEAFF
v_call: TRBV28; clone_size: once; d_call: .; j_call: TRBJ2-5; cdr3_nt: TGTGCCAGCAGTCGACAGAACCAAGAGACCCAGTACTTC; cdr3_aa: CASSRQNQETQYF
v_call: TRBV30; clone_size: .; d_call: .; j_call: TRBJ2-7; cdr3_nt: TGTGCCTGGAGGGAGGGGGCGCCGACCTACGAGCAGTACTTC; cdr3_aa: CAWREGAPTYEQYF
v_call: TRBV6-5; clone_size: .; d_call: TRBD1; j_call: TRBJ2-7; cdr3_nt: TGTGCCAGCACTTGGTCCGGGACAGCCTACGAGCAGTACTTC; cdr3_aa: CASTWSGTAYEQYF
v_call: TRBV6-5; clone_size: .; d_call: .; j_call: TRBJ1-1; cdr3_nt: TGTGCCAGCAGCGGACAGCCGACCACTGAAGCTTTCTTT; cdr3_aa: CASSGQPTTEAFF
v_call: TRBV13; clone_size: once; d_call: .; j_call: TRBJ2-3; cdr3_nt: TGTGCCAGCAGCTCAAACAGAGCAGATACGCAGTATTTT; cdr3_aa: CASSSNRADTQYF
v_call: TRBV10-3; clone_size: .; d_call: .; j_call: TRBJ1-5; cdr3_nt: TGTGCCATCAGTGGTGGCACTAGCAATCAGCCCCAGCATTTT; cdr3_aa: CAISGGTSNQPQHF
v_call: TRBV6-5; clone_size: .; d_call: .; j_call: TRBJ1-4; cdr3_nt: TGTGCCAGCACGGCCCGGAGCGATAATGAAAAACTGTTTTTT; cdr3_aa: CASTARSDNEKLFF
v_call: TRBV6-5; clone_size: .; d_call: .; j_call: TRBJ1-1; cdr3_nt: TGTGCCAGCAGTCTTGACGTGGGCCCGAACACTGAAGCTTTCTTT; cdr3_aa: CASSLDVGPNTEAFF
v_call: TRBV30; clone_size: .; d_call: TRBD1; j_call: TRBJ1-1; cdr3_nt: TGTGCCTGGAGTCCGGGACAGCCTCCTGAAGCTTTCTTT; cdr3_aa: CAWSPGQPPEAFF
v_call: TRBV11-3; clone_size: .; d_call: .; j_call: TRBJ1-5; cdr3_nt: TGTGCCAGCAAGGGGGCCCAGCATTTT; cdr3_aa: CASKGAQHF
v_call: TRBV9; clone_size: .; d_call: TRBD2; j_call: TRBJ2-3; cdr3_nt: TGTGCCAGCAGCGTTTCCGGGACTACCAGCACAGATACGCAGTATTTT; cdr3_aa: CASSVSGTTSTDTQYF
v_call: TRBV10-2; clone_size: .; d_call: .; j_call: TRBJ2-2; cdr3_nt: TGCGCCAGCAGAGGTGGGGCCCACACCGGGGAGCTGTTTTTT; cdr3_aa: CASRGGAHTGELFF
v_call: TRBV28; clone_size: .; d_call: .; j_call: TRBJ1-1; cdr3_nt: TGTGCCAGCAGAATCAGGGCTGAAGCTTTCTTT; cdr3_aa: CASRIRAEAFF
v_call: TRBV6-2/TRBV6-3; clone_size: .; d_call: .; j_call: TRBJ2-7; cdr3_nt: TGTGCCAGCAGACCTTTCGGGGGAGAGAGGTACGAGCAGTACTTC; cdr3_aa: CASRPFGGERYEQYF